This entry is about one T cell receptor (beta chain). The antigen remains undetermined. The assay was immunoSEQ multiplex PCR, and TCRdb's table has in-frame clones only and misses some. In the table there are approximately 150,000 clones, roughly nine tenths of which are singletons. The data derive from a study of T cell responses to AZD1222 COVID-19 vaccine. Findings and caveats of the study: Donor demographics were predominantly white British with a female majority; clonal diversity may be underestimated.

Trimming cost V 5 bases and J 5 bases; bases outside gene matches: 3. This CDR3 is 13 amino acids long. Germline V gene data show CDR1 as MNHEY and CDR2 as SVGEGT. The genes are TRBV6-2 or TRBV6-3 and TRBJ2-5; the match to TRBD2 covers 9 bases. The sample consisted of peripheral blood, taken on day 0 of AZD1222 vaccination. The sequence was collected from an adult in good health. The CDR3 sequence: CASSPTSGETQYF. In DNA, the CDR3 is TGTGCCAGCAGTCCAACTAGCGGGGAGACCCAGTACTTC.